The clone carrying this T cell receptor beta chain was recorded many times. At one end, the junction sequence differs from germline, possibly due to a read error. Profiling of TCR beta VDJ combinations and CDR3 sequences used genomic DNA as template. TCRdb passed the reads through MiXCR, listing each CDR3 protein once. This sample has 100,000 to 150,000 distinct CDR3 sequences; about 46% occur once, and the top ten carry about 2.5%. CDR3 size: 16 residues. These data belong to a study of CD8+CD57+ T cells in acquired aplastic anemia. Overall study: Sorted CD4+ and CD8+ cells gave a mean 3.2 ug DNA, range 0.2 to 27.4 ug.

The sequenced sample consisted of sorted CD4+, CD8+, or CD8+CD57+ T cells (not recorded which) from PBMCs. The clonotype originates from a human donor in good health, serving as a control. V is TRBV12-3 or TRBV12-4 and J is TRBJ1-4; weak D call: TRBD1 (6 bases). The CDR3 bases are TGTGCCAGCATTTTACCGCATGGGGACACCCCGCAAAAACTGTTTTTT. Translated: CASILPHGDTPQKLFF.